The sequence of this T cell receptor beta chain was determined in a study of response to subunit inactivated influenza vaccine (dated by TCRdb to the late 2010s). Study-level background: Deep quantitative T cell receptor repertoire profiling was used in the study to track responses to a trivalent subunit inactivated influenza vaccine. Results and caveats for the whole study, not just this receptor: The authors suggested that each seasonal influenza vaccination may recruit only a limited number of new T cells.

Libraries were made using RT-PCR. The reads were generated on an Illumina HiSeq 2500. The raw public data were reprocessed by TCRdb itself: fastp quality trimming at Q25, MiXCR clonotype calling, in-frame beta chains only. Rows merge per CDR3 protein into single entries with the most common DNA and genes. This sample holds approximately 520,000 distinct CDR3 sequences; approximately 16% were observed only once. Together, the top ten hold roughly 3.1% of the sample. Concerning this clonotype itself: No antigen is known for it. It has no much larger one-base neighbor in the sample; base qualities were not kept.

The germline V gene gives CDR1 as SGHRS and CDR2 as YFSETQ. Measured from the cysteine to the phenylalanine, the CDR3 is 16 residues long. Only the CDR3 DNA is retained, 48 bases long and in frame from the first base. Trimming takes 0 bases off V and 2 bases off J; junction bases not matched to a gene: 4. The sequences come from CD4+ T cells sorted from PBMCs, collected roughly 24 months after vaccination. The TCR sequence derives from a man between 50 and 69 years old who received an inactivated influenza vaccine. Donor details come from another sample of the same person, matched by shared clones. The rearrangement combines TRBV5-1 with TRBJ2-1; 8 bases in the junction line up with TRBD2. In nucleotides, the sequence is TGCGCCAGCAGCTTGGCGTCTAGCGGGCCCTACAATGAGCAGTTCTTC. The translation is CASSLASSGPYNEQFF.